A selection of T cell receptor beta chains follows, all from one sample in a study of post-analysis software for immune sequencing data. TCRdb reprocessed the PCR reads with MiXCR, giving one entry per CDR3 protein. The top ten clones hold roughly 0.57% of a sample with 700,000 to 800,000 distinct CDR3 sequences, less than 35% of them seen once. Sequenced sample: blood. All receptors derive from a girl aged 10-17 years with multiple sclerosis. Both conserved end residues are part of each CDR3. Each record gives: V gene, clone size, D gene, J gene, CDR3 DNA, CDR3 protein. The D gene is left open where the match is weak. Where a row states a size, it is once, few, many or the class of an expanded clone; other rows omit it.

v_call: TRBV6-2/TRBV6-3
clone_size: -
d_call: -
j_call: TRBJ2-7
cdr3_nt: TGTGCCAGCAGCCCTTTACGGGAGAGCCACCACGAGCAGTACTTC
cdr3_aa: CASSPLRESHHEQYF

v_call: TRBV20-1
clone_size: few
d_call: TRBD2
j_call: TRBJ2-1
cdr3_nt: TGCAGTGCCTCCCGGTGGACTAGCGGGAGGAACAATGAGCAGTTCTTC
cdr3_aa: CSASRWTSGRNNEQFF

v_call: TRBV20-1
clone_size: -
d_call: -
j_call: TRBJ1-2
cdr3_nt: TGCAGTGCTAGAGATGGGGCCGGGGGAACCCGGGGGGGTAACTATGGCTACACCTTC
cdr3_aa: CSARDGAGGTRGGNYGYTF

v_call: TRBV20-1
clone_size: few
d_call: TRBD1
j_call: TRBJ1-1
cdr3_nt: TGCAGTGCTACACTACAGGGGGAGAGGACTGAAGCTTTCTTT
cdr3_aa: CSATLQGERTEAFF

v_call: TRBV7-2
clone_size: -
d_call: TRBD2
j_call: TRBJ2-5
cdr3_nt: TGTGCCAGCAGCCGCCGCCGGCTAGCGGTGGAGACCCAGTACTTC
cdr3_aa: CASSRRRLAVETQYF

v_call: TRBV6-5
clone_size: -
d_call: -
j_call: TRBJ2-7
cdr3_nt: TGTGCCAGCAGTACGACAGTCGGCGAGCAGTACTTC
cdr3_aa: CASSTTVGEQYF

v_call: TRBV5-6
clone_size: -
d_call: TRBD1
j_call: TRBJ2-5
cdr3_nt: TGTGCCAGCAGCAATTACGACAGGGAAAAAGAGACCCAGTACTTC
cdr3_aa: CASSNYDREKETQYF

v_call: TRBV9
clone_size: -
d_call: -
j_call: TRBJ2-3
cdr3_nt: TGTGCCAGCAGCGTAGCGACTGCCACAGATACGCAGTATTTT
cdr3_aa: CASSVATATDTQYF

v_call: TRBV2
clone_size: -
d_call: TRBD2
j_call: TRBJ2-1
cdr3_nt: TGTGCCAGTCGCCGGGGGGCGGGGGGGCCCTTTGAGCAGTTCTTC
cdr3_aa: CASRRGAGGPFEQFF

v_call: TRBV24-1
clone_size: -
d_call: TRBD1
j_call: TRBJ2-1
cdr3_nt: TGTGCCGCCAGTGACCCCGGGACAGGGAGGACTTATGAGCAGTTCTTC
cdr3_aa: CAASDPGTGRTYEQFF

v_call: TRBV20-1
clone_size: -
d_call: -
j_call: TRBJ2-6
cdr3_nt: TGCAGTGCGCCAAAGAGGGAGCGATACTCTGGGGCCAACGTCCTGACTTTC
cdr3_aa: CSAPKRERYSGANVLTF

v_call: TRBV29-1
clone_size: -
d_call: -
j_call: TRBJ1-1
cdr3_nt: TGCAGCGACGGACAGAGAAACACTGAAGCTTTCTTT
cdr3_aa: CSDGQRNTEAFF

v_call: TRBV20-1
clone_size: -
d_call: -
j_call: TRBJ1-5
cdr3_nt: TGCAGTGCCCTGGACATCGGTAGCAATCAGCCCCAGCATTTT
cdr3_aa: CSALDIGSNQPQHF

v_call: TRBV6-6
clone_size: few
d_call: -
j_call: TRBJ2-7
cdr3_nt: TGTGCCAGCAGTTACCCCGCAGGGAGGTTCGACGAGCAGTACTTC
cdr3_aa: CASSYPAGRFDEQYF

v_call: TRBV9
clone_size: -
d_call: -
j_call: TRBJ1-1
cdr3_nt: TGTGCCAGCAGGTTCGATTTTGGTTCCCTGAACACTGAAGCTTTCTTT
cdr3_aa: CASRFDFGSLNTEAFF

v_call: TRBV5-1
clone_size: -
d_call: -
j_call: TRBJ2-3
cdr3_nt: TGCGCCAGCAGCTCTATGGTGGGGGAAACAGATACGCAGTATTTT
cdr3_aa: CASSSMVGETDTQYF

v_call: TRBV5-1
clone_size: few
d_call: TRBD2
j_call: TRBJ2-1
cdr3_nt: TGCGCCAGCCAGGCGGGAGGGCCCTACAATGAGCAGTTCTTC
cdr3_aa: CASQAGGPYNEQFF

v_call: TRBV5-1
clone_size: -
d_call: -
j_call: TRBJ2-1
cdr3_nt: TGCGCCAGCAGCTTGATTCGTGGGGGGGCAAACAATGAGCAGTTCTTC
cdr3_aa: CASSLIRGGANNEQFF

v_call: TRBV18
clone_size: -
d_call: -
j_call: TRBJ1-2
cdr3_nt: TGTGCCAGCTCGAGTATGCCAGGGCATGGCTACACCTTC
cdr3_aa: CASSSMPGHGYTF

v_call: TRBV11-2
clone_size: -
d_call: -
j_call: TRBJ2-7
cdr3_nt: TGTGCCAGCAGCAAGGGGGGACAGAACTACGAGCAGTACTTC
cdr3_aa: CASSKGGQNYEQYF

v_call: TRBV14
clone_size: few
d_call: -
j_call: TRBJ2-1
cdr3_nt: TGTGCCAGCAGCCATTCGAACCGGGACGCGCTGTTCTTC
cdr3_aa: CASSHSNRDALFF

v_call: TRBV24-1
clone_size: -
d_call: TRBD1
j_call: TRBJ2-2
cdr3_nt: TGTGCCACCAGTGATGAATCCGGGACAGGGGAGCCCGGGGAGCTGTTTTTT
cdr3_aa: CATSDESGTGEPGELFF

v_call: TRBV24-1
clone_size: -
d_call: TRBD1
j_call: TRBJ1-4
cdr3_nt: TGTGCCACCAGCTGGGGCCAGGACAGGGCCGCTGAAAAACGGTTTTTT
cdr3_aa: CATSWGQDRAAEKRFF

v_call: TRBV6-5
clone_size: -
d_call: TRBD2
j_call: TRBJ2-1
cdr3_nt: TGTGCCAGCAGTTACGGGGGACTAGCGGGAAATGAGCAGTTCTTC
cdr3_aa: CASSYGGLAGNEQFF

v_call: TRBV7-9
clone_size: -
d_call: TRBD2
j_call: TRBJ2-1
cdr3_nt: TGTGCCAGCAGCTTAGAAAGCGGGAGTGGGTCCTACAATGAGCAGTTCTTC
cdr3_aa: CASSLESGSGSYNEQFF

v_call: TRBV7-2
clone_size: few
d_call: TRBD1
j_call: TRBJ2-7
cdr3_nt: TGTGCCAGCAGCTCAAAGACAGGGAACTCCTACGAGCAGTACTTC
cdr3_aa: CASSSKTGNSYEQYF

v_call: TRBV5-1
clone_size: many
d_call: -
j_call: TRBJ1-4
cdr3_nt: TGCGCCAGCAGGGCCGGGGACGCAACTAATGAAAAACTGTTTTTT
cdr3_aa: CASRAGDATNEKLFF

v_call: TRBV20-1
clone_size: -
d_call: -
j_call: TRBJ2-7
cdr3_nt: TGCAGTGCTAGAGAACCAACTAGCTCCTACAATGAGCAGTACTTC
cdr3_aa: CSAREPTSSYNEQYF

v_call: TRBV28
clone_size: -
d_call: -
j_call: TRBJ2-2
cdr3_nt: TGTGCCAGCAGTTCCCCCCGGTGGGGGGAGCTGTTTTTT
cdr3_aa: CASSSPRWGELFF

v_call: TRBV2
clone_size: -
d_call: -
j_call: TRBJ2-7
cdr3_nt: TGTGCCAGCTCCTACCACGGGGCGGTCTCCTACGAGCAGTACTTC
cdr3_aa: CASSYHGAVSYEQYF

v_call: TRBV7-2
clone_size: few
d_call: -
j_call: TRBJ2-7
cdr3_nt: TGTGCCAGCGCCCCAGGGCTCCGCTCCTACGAGCAGTACTTC
cdr3_aa: CASAPGLRSYEQYF

v_call: TRBV6-2/TRBV6-3
clone_size: many
d_call: -
j_call: TRBJ2-1
cdr3_nt: TGTGCCAGCAGTTACTCCACAATGAATGAGCAGTTCTTC
cdr3_aa: CASSYSTMNEQFF

v_call: TRBV12-3/TRBV12-4
clone_size: many
d_call: TRBD2
j_call: TRBJ2-6
cdr3_nt: TGTGCCAGCAGTCCACGGACTAGCGGGAGCATACCTGGGGCCAACGTCCTGACTTTC
cdr3_aa: CASSPRTSGSIPGANVLTF

v_call: TRBV5-1
clone_size: -
d_call: -
j_call: TRBJ2-7
cdr3_nt: TGCGCCAGCAGCAAAGCCGGGACGGAAGCCTACGAGCAGTACTTC
cdr3_aa: CASSKAGTEAYEQYF

v_call: TRBV20-1
clone_size: few
d_call: -
j_call: TRBJ2-1
cdr3_nt: TGCAGTGCCCCGTGGGGGGCGCGGGATGAGCAGTTCTTC
cdr3_aa: CSAPWGARDEQFF

v_call: TRBV13
clone_size: -
d_call: TRBD2
j_call: TRBJ2-1
cdr3_nt: TGTGCCAGCAGCTTTGGGACTAGCAACAATGAGCAGTTCTTC
cdr3_aa: CASSFGTSNNEQFF